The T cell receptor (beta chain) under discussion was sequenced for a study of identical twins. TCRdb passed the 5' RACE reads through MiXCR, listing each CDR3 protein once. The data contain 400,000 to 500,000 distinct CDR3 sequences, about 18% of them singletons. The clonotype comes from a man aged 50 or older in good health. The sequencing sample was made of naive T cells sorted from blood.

This CDR3 is CSASDLDRGLTSPLHF. The DNA for the CDR3 is TGCAGTGCTAGTGACCTAGACAGGGGGCTCACTTCACCCCTCCACTTT. The chain combines TRBV20-1 with TRBJ1-6, with TRBD1 identical over 10 bases. The junction had 11 bases not matched to a gene; V was cut back by 3 bases and J by 9 bases. The germline V gene has CDR1 DFQATT and CDR2 SNEGSKA (reference sequence). This CDR3 is 16 amino acids long.